Presented here are 9 T cell receptor beta chains from one specimen sequenced in a study of blood T cell repertoires in COVID-19. Data came from immunoSEQ multiplex PCR; TCRdb stores just in-frame clones and leaves some out. The sample contains 490,000 or so clones, 75% to 90% of which appear only once. Sequencing input: PBMCs or T cells enriched from blood (not recorded which). These receptors were obtained from a woman aged 55-70 years who had recovered from COVID-19.

The chain is built from TRBV29-1 and TRBJ1-2; possibly TRBD1 for D (6 bases). Germline V CDR1 and CDR2: SQVTM, ANQGSEA. This CDR3 has 14 residues. Trimming stripped 4 bases from V and 2 bases from J, with 14 bases between. The CDR3 DNA sequence: TGCAGCGTTGTGGCAATGAGGGGGAACTATGGCTACACCTTC. It specifies CSVVAMRGNYGYTF. The whole variable domain, remainder taken from reference TRBV29-1 and TRBJ1-2, is SAVISQKPSRDICQRGTSLTIQCQVDSQVTMMFWYRQQPGQSLTLIATANQGSEATYESGFVIDKFPISRPNLTFSTLTVSNMSPEDSSIYLCSVVAMRGNYGYTFGSGTRLTVV.

The gene calls are TRBV9 and TRBJ2-1; 14 nucleotides match TRBD2. In germline, CDR1 is SGDLS, CDR2 YYNGEE. The junction had 7 bases not matched to a gene; V was cut back by 0 bases and J by 8 bases. CDR3 length: 17 residues. Here the CDR3 reads CASSVGLAGGQVHEQFF. In DNA form, the CDR3 reads TGTGCCAGCAGCGTAGGACTAGCGGGGGGGCAGGTGCATGAGCAGTTCTTC.

V and J are TRBV12-2 and TRBJ1-3; the table's D gene call, TRBD1, was not cross checked with the DNA. TRBV12-2 is reported as a pseudogene. The CDR3 is made up of 15 amino acids. This chain's CDR3 is CADSIHGADGNTIYF. CDR3 nucleotides: TGTGCAGATTCTATTCATGGGGCAGATGGAAACACCATATATTTT.

The J gene is TRBJ1-1, the V gene TRBV5-4; tentatively, D is TRBD1 (5 bases). Germline loops: CDR1 SGHNT, CDR2 YYREEE (reference sequence). Trimming shortened V by 1 base and J by 2 bases, and 12 bases separated the two germline ends. The CDR3 covers 15 residues. CDR3 in DNA: TGTGCCAGCAGCTTGAGGACATACGATAACACTGAAGCTTTCTTT. Its protein is CASSLRTYDNTEAFF.

This clone was detected once. This chain links TRBV5-1 with TRBJ2-1; TRBD2 matches at 11 bases. The CDR3 is 15 amino acids. Germline V CDR1 and CDR2: SGHRS, YFSETQ. J gave up 4 bases and V 4 bases, and 4 bases lay outside the gene matches. Here the CDR3 DNA reads TGCGCCAGCAGCGTTTCTAGCGGGGGGTACAATGAGCAGTTCTTC. Its protein is CASSVSSGGYNEQFF.

This chain links TRBV4-1 with TRBJ1-2, with 8 bases lining up with TRBD1. The CDR3 is 15 amino acids. J gave up 3 bases and V 4 bases, and 7 bases lay outside the gene matches. Germline loops: CDR1 MGHRA, CDR2 YSYEKL. The CDR3 bases are TGCGCCAGCAGCCCTGGACAGGGCGGCGACTATGGCTACACCTTC. It is translated as CASSPGQGGDYGYTF.

The rearrangement links TRBV15 to TRBJ2-1, with D maybe TRBD2 (6 bases). The V end was cut by 0 bases, the J end by 0 bases, with 6 bases between. Per the germline V gene, CDR1 is LNHNV and CDR2 is YYDKDF (reference sequence). This CDR3 spans 15 amino acids. The CDR3 DNA reads as TGTGCCACCAGCAGAGACGGGGGCTCCTACAATGAGCAGTTCTTC. Its protein product is CATSRDGGSYNEQFF.

The genes are TRBV6-5 and TRBJ2-1, with 9 bases that match TRBD1. J lost 9 bases, V lost 5 bases, and 5 bases had no gene match. Germline CDR1 is MNHEY and CDR2 is SVGAGI. The CDR3 contains 13 residues. In DNA form, the CDR3 reads TGTGCCAGCAGTACACAGGGGGCATTTGAGCAGTTCTTC. Amino acid sequence: CASSTQGAFEQFF.

This clone turned up a few times. J is TRBJ2-7 and V is TRBV2; unclear D gene. This CDR3 contains 17 residues. Germline CDR1 is SNHLY and CDR2 is FYNNEI. Trimming removed 6 bases at V and 0 bases at J, with 21 bases between. CDR3 sequence: CASSPDLRPRSSYEQYF. The CDR3 region has the DNA TGTGCCAGCAGCCCTGACCTGCGGCCCCGAAGCTCCTACGAGCAGTACTTC.